This T cell receptor (beta chain) was documented in a study of lymphopenia after photon versus proton radiotherapy. Overall study results and limits: A bigger post-nadir fall in TCR diversity correlated inversely with survival time in deceased patients. Post-nadir diversity loss with photons came from oligoclonal expansion, particularly CD8+ Temra cells. Authors raise, but do not show, better survival with proton therapy.

Using immunoSEQ multiplex PCR, the repertoire was profiled, and TCRdb retains in-frame clones only, with some absent. This table has some 55,000 clones, around 87% appearing once. With regard to this clone: The antigen is not known.

V shed 3 bases and J shed 1 base, with 11 bases lying between them. Germline V lookup: CDR1 SGHRS, CDR2 YFSETQ. The length of the CDR3 is 15 residues. The gene calls are TRBV5-1 and TRBJ2-1; D possibly corresponds to TRBD2 (6 bases). The sequences come from peripheral blood, collected from a patient treated with photon-based radiotherapy. The sequence derives from a man aged 35 to 55 with gastric cancer. For the CDR3, the DNA is TGCGCCAGCAGCTCGGGACTGACTTCCTACAATGAGCAGTTCTTC. Amino acid sequence: CASSSGLTSYNEQFF.